This is a list of T cell receptor beta chains from one sample in a study of blood T cell repertoires in COVID-19. Some clones are missing from TCRdb's copy, which holds only in-frame ones; the method was immunoSEQ multiplex PCR. The data contain 150,000 to 180,000 clones, around 85% of them singletons. The sample consisted of peripheral blood. All receptors come from a man in his sixties with COVID-19, enrolled during active disease. Each CDR3 is given with its conserved first and last residue. A D gene is named only where the DNA matches it firmly. Only some rows state a clone size, as once, few, many or a class for expanded clones.

.,.,TRBV3-1/TRBV3-2,TRBJ2-6,CASSKGIQGSGANVLTF,TGTGCCAGCAGCAAAGGAATCCAGGGTAGCGGGGCCAACGTCCTGACTTTC
.,.,TRBV24-1,TRBJ1-1,CATRGNRGANTEAFF,TGTGCCACCAGGGGGAATAGGGGCGCCAACACTGAAGCTTTCTTT
TRBD2,.,TRBV28,TRBJ2-3,CASSSGGLGTDTQYF,TGTGCCAGCAGTTCAGGAGGACTAGGCACAGATACGCAGTATTTT
TRBD1,.,TRBV4-3,TRBJ1-5,CASSPQATGGDQPQHF,TGCGCCAGCAGCCCCCAGGCGACAGGGGGCGATCAGCCCCAGCATTTT
.,.,TRBV7-2,TRBJ2-5,CASRSSLQETQYF,TGTGCCAGCAGGAGCTCCCTTCAAGAGACCCAGTACTTC
.,few,TRBV29-1,TRBJ2-1,CSARWSVPYNEQFF,TGCAGCGCGCGTTGGAGTGTTCCCTACAATGAGCAGTTCTTC
TRBD1,once,TRBV7-2,TRBJ2-1,CASSSGTGGSEQFF,TGTGCCAGCAGCTCCGGGACAGGGGGTAGTGAGCAGTTCTTC
.,.,TRBV11-2,TRBJ1-1,CASSSSNRVSTEAFF,TGTGCCAGCAGCTCGTCTAACAGGGTTTCCACTGAAGCTTTCTTT
.,.,TRBV7-3,TRBJ1-1,CASSLYAGTEAFF,TGTGCCAGCAGCTTATACGCCGGCACTGAAGCTTTCTTT
.,.,TRBV19,TRBJ2-2,CASSTRGQVVAGELFF,TGTGCCAGTAGTACCCGCGGGCAAGTTGTCGCCGGGGAGCTGTTTTTT
.,.,TRBV11-2,TRBJ1-4,CASSPRQYNEKLFF,TGTGCCAGCAGCCCCCGACAGTATAATGAAAAACTGTTTTTT
.,once,TRBV7-9,TRBJ2-7,CASSPRGYEQYF,TGTGCCAGCAGCCCAAGGGGTTACGAGCAGTACTTC
.,few,TRBV7-8,TRBJ1-3,CASSKDNTGNTIYF,TGTGCCAGCAGCAAGGACAACACTGGAAACACCATATATTTT
.,.,TRBV5-1,TRBJ1-2,CASSSNGQYTNYGYTF,TGCGCCAGCAGCTCAAACGGACAGTATACTAACTATGGCTACACCTTC
.,few,TRBV30,TRBJ1-2,CASRDKRNYGYTF,TGTGCCTCCCGGGACAAGCGGAACTATGGCTACACCTTC
TRBD1,.,TRBV6-6,TRBJ1-4,CASRDVPGQRDEKLFF,TGTGCCAGCAGAGACGTACCGGGACAGCGGGATGAAAAACTGTTTTTT
TRBD1,.,TRBV7-7,TRBJ2-7,CASSLGQDPTYEQYF,TGTGCTAGCAGCCTAGGACAGGATCCGACCTACGAGCAGTACTTC
TRBD2,.,TRBV11-2,TRBJ2-1,CASSILLAAPFF,TGTGCCAGCAGCATTCTCCTAGCGGCGCCATTCTTC